Listed below are T cell receptor beta chains from one sample, sequenced in a study of cytotoxic CD8 clonotypes in ibrutinib-treated CLL. Method: immunoSEQ multiplex PCR; TCRdb's copy keeps in-frame clones and lacks some. The sample includes about 300,000 clones, roughly 67% of them seen just once. Sequencing was performed on PBMCs, taken after 36 months of ibrutinib treatment. These receptors were collected from a human donor with chronic lymphocytic leukemia. Both conserved end residues are part of each CDR3. D genes are given only for firm matches. Size tells how often a clone was seen (once, few, many) or the class of an expanded clone, and some rows leave it out.

J	V	size	D	DNA	CDR3
TRBJ2-3	TRBV7-9	NA	NA	TGTGCCAGCAGCTTAGAAGGAGCAGATACGCAGTATTTT	CASSLEGADTQYF
TRBJ2-7	TRBV5-1	NA	NA	TGCGCCAGCAGCTTGGCCCGGACAGCGCTTTGGGACGAGCAGTACTTC	CASSLARTALWDEQYF
TRBJ2-5	TRBV15	NA	NA	TGTGCCACCAGCAGAGCGGTAGAAAAACAAGAGACCCAGTACTTC	CATSRAVEKQETQYF
TRBJ2-1	TRBV28	NA	NA	TGTGCCAGCGACCTTGATAGCAGGAATGAGCAGTTCTTC	CASDLDSRNEQFF
TRBJ2-2	TRBV5-1	NA	TRBD2	TGCGCCAGCAGCGCGGGACTAGCGGGAGTTACCGGGGAGCTGTTTTTT	CASSAGLAGVTGELFF
TRBJ2-1	TRBV25-1	few	NA	TGTGCCAGCAGTGACTTTCCCAATGAGCAGTTCTTC	CASSDFPNEQFF
TRBJ2-3	TRBV7-2	NA	NA	TGTGCCAGCAGCTTGGCGGAAGGGCTAGATACGCAGTATTTT	CASSLAEGLDTQYF
TRBJ2-7	TRBV7-9	NA	NA	TGTGCCAGCAGCATAAGCCTAACAGGGTCACAGCTCTACGAGCAGTACTTC	CASSISLTGSQLYEQYF
TRBJ2-1	TRBV18	NA	TRBD2	TGTGCCAGCTCACCACCCACGGGAGGGCCCCATGAGCAGTTCTTC	CASSPPTGGPHEQFF
TRBJ1-4	TRBV18	NA	TRBD1	TGTGCCAGCTCACCCAGGACAGGAGTTAATGAAAAACTGTTTTTT	CASSPRTGVNEKLFF
TRBJ1-4	TRBV5-1	NA	NA	TGCGCCAGCAGCTTGGAACCTGCAACTAATGAAAAACTGTTTTTT	CASSLEPATNEKLFF
TRBJ1-4	TRBV29-1	NA	NA	TGCAGCCTAGACAGGCCTAATGAAAAACTGTTTTTT	CSLDRPNEKLFF
TRBJ2-5	TRBV29-1	NA	NA	TGCAGCGTTGTTGAAGTTACAGAGACCCAGTACTTC	CSVVEVTETQYF
TRBJ2-3	TRBV29-1	NA	TRBD2	TGCAGCGGGGAGACTAGCGGGACAGATACGCAGTATTTT	CSGETSGTDTQYF
TRBJ2-7	TRBV10-3	NA	TRBD1	TGTGCCAGTCGGGGATCGGGACAGGGGTACGAGCAGTACTTC	CASRGSGQGYEQYF
TRBJ2-5	TRBV10-2	NA	TRBD2	TGCGCCAGCAGTGGGACTAGCGGGAGGGCATGGGAGACCCAGTACTTC	CASSGTSGRAWETQYF
TRBJ2-2	TRBV27	NA	NA	TGTGCCAGCAGTTTATGGTCAGCCGCGGGCACCGGGGAGCTGTTTTTT	CASSLWSAAGTGELFF
TRBJ1-2	TRBV15	once	TRBD1	TGTGCCACCAGCAGAGCCGGACAGGGAGAACATGGCTACACCTTC	CATSRAGQGEHGYTF
TRBJ2-5	TRBV7-3	NA	NA	TGTGCCAGCAGCTTAGGCTTCGACGAGACCCAGTACTTC	CASSLGFDETQYF
TRBJ2-7	TRBV21-1	NA	NA	TGTGCCAGCAGCAAAGAATCCAGGGTTGGTTGGCACGAGCAGTACTTC	CASSKESRVGWHEQYF
TRBJ2-3	TRBV2	few	NA	TGTGCCAGCAGTGTCGCAAGCAGCACAGATACGCAGTATTTT	CASSVASSTDTQYF
TRBJ2-5	TRBV5-1	NA	TRBD2	TGCGCCAGCAGCTTGGCAGCGGGAGGAGAGACCCAGTACTTC	CASSLAAGGETQYF
TRBJ1-4	TRBV7-9	NA	NA	TGTGCCAGCAGCCTCGAGCCGGCGGGCGGTGAAAAACTGTTTTTT	CASSLEPAGGEKLFF
TRBJ2-1	TRBV2	NA	NA	TGTGCCAGCATCCCAAACTACCTACTAGCTCCCTACAATGAGCAGTTCTTC	CASIPNYLLAPYNEQFF
TRBJ2-7	TRBV23-1	NA	TRBD1	TGCGCCAGCAGTCAATCTGGGACAGGGCCCGGGAGAGTCTCCTACGAGCAGTACTTC	CASSQSGTGPGRVSYEQYF
TRBJ2-7	TRBV4-1	NA	NA	TGCGCCAGCAGCCACCCCGGAAGGGGGGCCTACGAGCAGTACTTC	CASSHPGRGAYEQYF
TRBJ2-7	TRBV27	once	NA	TGTGCCAGCAGTCCCACTAGGCTCTCCTACGAGCAGTACTTC	CASSPTRLSYEQYF
TRBJ2-3	TRBV19	NA	NA	TGTGCCAGTAGTCCACCTTCACTGGATACGCAGTATTTT	CASSPPSLDTQYF
TRBJ2-7	TRBV5-4	NA	TRBD1	TGTGCCAGCAGCTCCGCCCCACAGGGGGCGGGGGAGCAGTACTTC	CASSSAPQGAGEQYF
TRBJ1-5	TRBV10-2	few	NA	TGCGCCAGCAGTGAGTTGAAGGGGATGTTGGAACAGCCCCAGCATTTT	CASSELKGMLEQPQHF
TRBJ2-5	TRBV5-1	NA	TRBD2	TGCGCCAGCAGAACGACCGGGACTAGCGGGCAAGAGACCCAGTACTTC	CASRTTGTSGQETQYF
TRBJ2-7	TRBV9	NA	TRBD1	TGTGCCAGCAGCGTAGCAGGACAGGGGCTGATCGAGCAGTACTTC	CASSVAGQGLIEQYF
TRBJ2-7	TRBV28	once	NA	TGTGCCAGCAGCGATCCGCCCCGGTGGCCACTACCCGAGCAGTACTTC	CASSDPPRWPLPEQYF
TRBJ2-7	TRBV6-1	NA	NA	TGTGCCAGCAGTGACGGAGGGGTCGAGCAGTACTTC	CASSDGGVEQYF
TRBJ1-2	TRBV5-1	NA	NA	TGCGCCAGCAGCTTGGTTGTAGGGGAGCCTGGAAGTCCCCATGGCTACACCTTC	CASSLVVGEPGSPHGYTF
TRBJ1-1	TRBV6-5	NA	NA	TGTGCCAGCAGTTACGGCGGGGGCAGCGCTGAAGCTTTCTTT	CASSYGGGSAEAFF
TRBJ1-1	TRBV19	NA	NA	TGTGCCAGTAGTATAGGGGGGCGGGGAGCCAACACTGAAGCTTTCTTT	CASSIGGRGANTEAFF
TRBJ2-7	TRBV5-4	once	NA	TGTGCCAGCAGTCGAGGGGGGGACTACGAGCAGTACTTC	CASSRGGDYEQYF
TRBJ2-5	TRBV4-3	NA	NA	TGCGCCAGCAGCCAAGATACTAGGACCGTAACCCAGTACTTC	CASSQDTRTVTQYF
TRBJ2-5	TRBV27	NA	TRBD2	TGTGCCAGCAAAGGGACTAGCGGGAGCCGGGGGCTAGAGACCCAGTACTTC	CASKGTSGSRGLETQYF
TRBJ2-7	TRBV28	few	NA	TGTGCCAGCAGAACCACCGGGGATTACTACGAGCAGTACTTC	CASRTTGDYYEQYF
TRBJ1-4	TRBV7-2	NA	TRBD1	TGTGCCAGCAGCATAGTCGGGACAGGGGATGAAAAACTGTTTTTT	CASSIVGTGDEKLFF
TRBJ2-7	TRBV6-5	NA	NA	TGTGCCAGCAGAGGTCATTGGGGCGAGCAGTACTTC	CASRGHWGEQYF
TRBJ1-5	TRBV19	NA	NA	TGTGCCAGTAGTATAGGTTGGGTCCGGGGATCCAATCAGCCCCAGCATTTT	CASSIGWVRGSNQPQHF
TRBJ1-5	TRBV16	NA	NA	TGTGCCAGCAGCCCCACCTTACAGGGCACTCAGCCCCAGCATTTT	CASSPTLQGTQPQHF
TRBJ2-7	TRBV7-2	few	TRBD2	TGTGCCAGCAGCCGGCGGACTAGGGACGAGCAGTACTTC	CASSRRTRDEQYF
TRBJ2-5	TRBV5-4	NA	TRBD1	TGTGCCAGCAGCTTTGTAACAGGGGCGGCAGAGACCCAGTACTTC	CASSFVTGAAETQYF
TRBJ2-1	TRBV5-1	NA	TRBD1	TGCGCCAGCAGCTTAAGTAAGGGGGACAGGATCTACAATGAGCAGTTCTTC	CASSLSKGDRIYNEQFF
TRBJ2-2	TRBV10-2	NA	NA	TGCGCCAGCAGTGAGCAGGGATCGACCGGGGAGCTGTTTTTT	CASSEQGSTGELFF
TRBJ1-5	TRBV5-1	NA	NA	TGCGCCAGCAGCTTGGGAGGTGGACATCAGCCCCAGCATTTT	CASSLGGGHQPQHF
TRBJ2-3	TRBV28	NA	NA	TGTGCCAGCCTTAACACCGGACTAACTAGCACAGATACGCAGTATTTT	CASLNTGLTSTDTQYF
TRBJ1-2	TRBV5-6	few	NA	TGTGCCAGCAGCACCGGAAACTATGGCTACACCTTC	CASSTGNYGYTF
TRBJ1-2	TRBV6-1	few	NA	TGTGCCAGCAGTGATGGGGAGTTCGGAGGCTACACCTTC	CASSDGEFGGYTF